A selection of T cell receptor beta chains follows, all from one sample in a study of shared clonotypes between healthy human individuals. The method was immunoSEQ multiplex PCR; TCRdb's version includes in-frame clones alone and lacks a portion of them. The sample yields about 480,000 clones, approximately 85% seen once. Sequenced sample: PBMCs. The receptors derive from a woman between 35 and 50 years old in good health. Some clones in this sample may be carry-over from other donors' samples. CDR3s include the opening cysteine and the closing phenylalanine or tryptophan.

J | V | CDR3
TRBJ1-5 | TRBV7-8 | CASSLICQGVGQPQHF
TRBJ2-7 | TRBV30 | CAWSVLGGRKGYEQYF
TRBJ2-7 | TRBV4-1 | CASSRVATYYEQYF
TRBJ2-6 | TRBV19 | CASLQTSGANVLTF
TRBJ2-5 | TRBV7-9 | CASSSPGRGRRETQYF
TRBJ2-3 | TRBV27 | CASSLSGTGAPGTDTQYF
TRBJ2-7 | TRBV6-5 | CASGKGSYEQYF
TRBJ2-2 | TRBV9 | CASSVMGPGRRNGELFF
TRBJ1-3 | TRBV30 | CAWSVTQGNTIYF
TRBJ2-1 | TRBV27 | CASNLQGTISYNEQFF
TRBJ2-5 | TRBV30 | CGLAGENQETQYF
TRBJ2-3 | TRBV4-3 | CASSQGQTRNTQYF
TRBJ2-1 | TRBV15 | CATSRDGASGNEQFF
TRBJ2-2 | TRBV9 | CASSARDGNPNTGELFF
TRBJ2-1 | TRBV7-2 | CASSLALLAGDEQFF
TRBJ2-2 | TRBV14 | CASSQDKGGRDTGELFF
TRBJ2-5 | TRBV7-2 | CASSLGIGQETQYF